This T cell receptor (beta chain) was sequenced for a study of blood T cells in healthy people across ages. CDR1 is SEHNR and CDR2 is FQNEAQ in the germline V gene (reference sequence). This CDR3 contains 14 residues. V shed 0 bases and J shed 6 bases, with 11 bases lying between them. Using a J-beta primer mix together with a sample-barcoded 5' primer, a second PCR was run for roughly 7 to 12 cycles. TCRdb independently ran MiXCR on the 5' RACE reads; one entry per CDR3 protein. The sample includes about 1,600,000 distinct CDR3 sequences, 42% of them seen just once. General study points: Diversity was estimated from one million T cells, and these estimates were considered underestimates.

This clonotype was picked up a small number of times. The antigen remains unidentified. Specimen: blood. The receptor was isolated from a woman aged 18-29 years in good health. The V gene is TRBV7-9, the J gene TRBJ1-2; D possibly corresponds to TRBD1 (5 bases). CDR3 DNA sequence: TGTGCCAGCAGCTTAGCGCCAGGGATCGATGGCTACACCTTC. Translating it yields CASSLAPGIDGYTF. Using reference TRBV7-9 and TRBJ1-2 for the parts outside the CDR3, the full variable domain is DTGVSQNPRHKITKRGQNVTFRCDPISEHNRLYWYRQTLGQGPEFLTYFQNEAQLEKSRLLSDRFSAERPKGSFSTLEIQRTEQGDSAMYLCASSLAPGIDGYTFGSGTRLTVV.